These 15 T cell receptor beta chains were all obtained from the same sample, sequenced in a study of cytomegalovirus exposure and HLA in healthy donors (TCRdb year 2017). The library was obtained by the immunoSEQ multiplex PCR assay. A mixture of 60 forward primers for TCR Vbeta segments and 13 reverse primers for TCR Jbeta segments was used in the multiplex PCR. Sourced from immuneACCESS, this table was stored by TCRdb with only in-frame sequences that have V and J called. A share of the clones is absent; for the studies checked, an unresolved V gene accounts for under half, and the remainder has no known explanation. This sample comprises some 130,000 clones, 70% to 75% of them detected only once. The ten largest make up 5.5% to 8% of the sample. The sequencing input was PBMCs. These TCRs come from a male donor in good health and CMV-seronegative.

This sequence joins TRBV5-4 and TRBJ2-7; D may be TRBD1 (5 bases). Germline loops: CDR1 SGHNT, CDR2 YYREEE (reference sequence). V was trimmed by 4 bases and J by 6 bases, leaving 14 bases between them. The CDR3 is 13 residues long. DNA for the CDR3: TGTGCCAGCAGCGCAGGACAAATCCTCGAGCAGTACTTC. Its translation: CASSAGQILEQYF.

The chain links TRBV9 to TRBJ1-2, with D possibly being TRBD1 (6 bases). The V gene's germline CDR1 is SGDLS and CDR2 YYNGEE. This CDR3 comprises 12 residues. V was clipped by 4 bases and J by 7 bases, with 11 bases between them. CDR3: CASSLRGGGYTF. CDR3 DNA: TGTGCCAGCAGCTTAAGGGGGGGTGGCTACACCTTC.

This sequence joins TRBV11-2 and TRBJ1-4; 9 bases match TRBD1. The CDR3 contains 18 residues. Germline trimming cut 1 base from V and 4 bases from J; bases unmatched to any gene: 10. Germline V CDR1 and CDR2: SGHAT, FQNNGV. The CDR3 bases are TGTGCCAGCAGCTTAGGTCGGAGGACAGGGGCTGATAATGAAAAACTGTTTTTT. This sequence encodes CASSLGRRTGADNEKLFF.

A word on this clone: One junction end does not reproduce the germline sequence, and a read error may be involved. In the same sample, other DNA sequences code for this CDR3. This chain links TRBV5-4 with TRBJ2-7; D unclear. The CDR3 runs to 13 residues. Germline V gene lookup returns CDR1 SGHNT and CDR2 YYREEE (reference sequence). The CDR3 coding sequence is TGTGCTAGCAGCCCTAAGAGCTCCTACGAGCAGTACTTC. This gives the protein CASSPKSSYEQYF.

The CDR3 coding sequence is TGTGCCAGCAGCGTAGGGCACGGGACTTCGAACACCGGGGAGCTGTTTTTT. Protein: CASSVGHGTSNTGELFF. The genes are TRBV9 and TRBJ2-2, with D tentatively TRBD2 (6 bases). CDR1 and CDR2 (germline): SGDLS, YYNGEE. V lost 0 bases and J lost 0, with 12 bases in between. This CDR3 region has 17 residues.

The chain combines TRBV4-1 with TRBJ2-7; 11 bases line up with TRBD2. CDR1 is MGHRA, CDR2 YSYEKL, per germline. This CDR3 spans 18 amino acids. V was pared by 1 base and J by 2 bases, with 10 bases of the junction left unmatched. CDR3 DNA: TGCGCCAGCAGCCAAGGCCTACTAGCGGGGGCATTCACCTACGAGCAGTACTTC. Translated: CASSQGLLAGAFTYEQYF.

This chain connects TRBV5-1 to TRBJ2-1, with D possibly being TRBD2 (5 bases). CDR3 length: 15 residues. V lost 5 bases and J 7 bases, leaving 19 bases between the germline ends. Germline CDR1 is SGHRS and CDR2 is YFSETQ. CDR3 bases: TGCGCCAGCAGGATGTCGAGCGGACTCGGGAATGAGCAGTTCTTC. Protein sequence: CASRMSSGLGNEQFF.

The sample holds a few counts of this clone. The CDR3 region has the DNA TGTGCCATCAGTGGGACAGTTAAAGAGACCCAGTACTTC. Protein sequence: CAISGTVKETQYF. The chain combines TRBV10-3 with TRBJ2-5; D perhaps matches TRBD1 (6 bases). This CDR3 comprises 13 residues. V lost 4 bases and J lost 3, with 9 bases in between. CDR1 and CDR2 (germline): ENHRY, SYGVKD.

This chain uses TRBV4-1 with TRBJ2-1; D gene ambiguous. The CDR3 totals 16 residues. The germline gives CDR1 MGHRA, CDR2 YSYEKL. V was cut by 0 bases and J by 0 bases, with 9 bases left in between. The CDR3 sequence is CASSQEGSISYNEQFF. DNA of the CDR3: TGCGCCAGCAGCCAAGAGGGCTCAATCTCCTACAATGAGCAGTTCTTC.

This clone was seen only a few times. J is TRBJ1-5 and V is TRBV6-6, with a tentative D call TRBD1 (6 bases). With 6 bases removed from V and 4 bases from J, the gap between germline ends came to 13 bases. The CDR3 runs to 14 residues. Germline V lookup: CDR1 MNHNY, CDR2 SVGAGI (reference sequence). CDR3 region: CASRPGQRNQPQHF. The DNA for the CDR3 is TGTGCCAGCAGACCCGGACAGAGAAATCAGCCCCAGCATTTT.

The V and J genes are TRBV2 and TRBJ2-1; TRBD1 aligns across 12 bases. The germline V gene encodes CDR1 SNHLY and CDR2 FYNNEI. The CDR3 has 17 amino acids. V lost 6 bases, J lost 6 bases, and 12 bases stayed unmatched. For the CDR3, the DNA is TGTGCCAGCAGAACGACGACCGGGGACAGGGGGCTCAATGAGCAGTTCTTC. Its translation: CASRTTTGDRGLNEQFF.

This clone has a handful of counts. This CDR3 is CAWSAGARLGYTF. The CDR3 bases are TGTGCCTGGAGTGCTGGGGCCCGGCTGGGCTACACCTTC. The chain recombines TRBV30 with TRBJ1-2; TRBD1 might be the D (5 bases). CDR3 length: 13 residues. V shed 1 base and J shed 8 bases, with 14 bases lying between them. Germline CDR1 is GTSNPN and CDR2 is SVGIG (reference sequence).

The CDR3 region has the DNA TGTGCCAGCAGCTACGGACTAGCGGCCTTCTCCTACAATGAGCAGTTCTTC. Translation gives CASSYGLAAFSYNEQFF. This chain joins TRBV11-2 and TRBJ2-1; 10 bases fit TRBD2. V gave up 4 bases and J gave up 0 bases; unmatched junction bases: 6. Germline loops: CDR1 SGHAT, CDR2 FQNNGV. The CDR3 contains 17 residues.

This clone was seen a handful of times. The genes are TRBV11-3 and TRBJ2-1; possibly TRBD2 for D (6 bases). Between the trimmed V and J ends, which lost 1 base and 8 bases, there was a span of 9 bases. The CDR3 is 13 amino acids. The germline V gene has CDR1 SGHNT and CDR2 YENEEA. The CDR3 loop is CASSLAGTHEQFF. CDR3 nucleotides: TGTGCCAGCAGCTTAGCTGGGACTCATGAGCAGTTCTTC.

The chain has TRBV30 and TRBJ1-4; D is unclear. This CDR3 is built from 12 residues. Germline CDR1 GTSNPN, CDR2 SVGIG (reference sequence). The V and J ends lost 7 bases and 4 bases respectively, with 10 bases between them. CDR3 in DNA: TGTGCCTCTAAGACAAATAATGAAAAACTGTTTTTT. Protein: CASKTNNEKLFF.